The 2 T cell receptor beta chains below were found in one sample sequenced in a study of cytomegalovirus exposure and HLA in healthy donors. A multiplex PCR was run with 60 Vbeta primers and 13 Jbeta primers. Generated by immunoSEQ multiplex PCR, the TCRdb table keeps only in-frame clones and is missing some. The table shows roughly 190,000 clones, with about 9% occurring only once. The sample comprised PBMCs. The source is a woman aged 30 to 39 in good health and CMV-seropositive.

This clone was picked up a small number of times. The chain links TRBV11-3 to TRBJ2-2; D perhaps matches TRBD2 (6 bases). Trimming took 0 bases from V and 1 from J, leaving 12 bases between them. The CDR3 runs to 17 residues. Germline-derived CDR1 and CDR2 are SGHNT and YENEEA. CDR3 residues: CASSLEWGERNTGELFF. Here the CDR3 DNA reads TGTGCCAGCAGCTTAGAGTGGGGGGAGAGGAACACCGGGGAGCTGTTTTTT.

This clone came up a few times. The chain uses TRBV7-9 and TRBJ2-4, with a possible D match to TRBD2 (6 bases). V was cut by 6 bases and J by 1 base, with 19 bases left in between. Germline V gene lookup returns CDR1 SEHNR and CDR2 FQNEAQ (reference sequence). The CDR3 contains 17 residues. The CDR3 DNA reads TGTGCCAGCAGGACGGGGGAGAGTGTTGGTGCCAAAAACATTCAGTACTTC. It encodes CASRTGESVGAKNIQYF.